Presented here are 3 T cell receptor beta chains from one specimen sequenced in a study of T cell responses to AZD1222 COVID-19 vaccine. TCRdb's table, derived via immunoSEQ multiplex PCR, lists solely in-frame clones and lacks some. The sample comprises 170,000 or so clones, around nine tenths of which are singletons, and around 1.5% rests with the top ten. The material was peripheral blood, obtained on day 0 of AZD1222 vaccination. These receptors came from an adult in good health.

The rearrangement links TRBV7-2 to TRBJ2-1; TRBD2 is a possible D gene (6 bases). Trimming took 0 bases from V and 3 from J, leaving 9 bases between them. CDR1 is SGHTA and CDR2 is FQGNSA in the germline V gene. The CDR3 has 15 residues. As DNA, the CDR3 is TGTGCCAGCAGCTTAGCGGGGGGACTCTACAATGAGCAGTTCTTC. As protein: CASSLAGGLYNEQFF. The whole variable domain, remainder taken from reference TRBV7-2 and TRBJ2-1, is GAGVSQSPSNKVTEKGKDVELRCDPISGHTALYWYRQSLGQGLEFLIYFQGNSAPDKSGLPSDRFSAERTGGSVSTLTIQRTQQEDSAVYLCASSLAGGLYNEQFFGPGTRLTVL.

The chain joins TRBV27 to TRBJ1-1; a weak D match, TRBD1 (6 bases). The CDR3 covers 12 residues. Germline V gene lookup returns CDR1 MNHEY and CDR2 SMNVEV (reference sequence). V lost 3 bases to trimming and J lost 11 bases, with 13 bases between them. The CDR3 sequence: CASSFQGSRAFF. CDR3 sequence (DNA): TGTGCCAGCAGTTTTCAGGGGTCCAGGGCTTTCTTT.

The DNA of the CDR3 is TGTGCCAGCAGTCCAAGGGGGCTGAGTGGCTACACCTTC. This translates into CASSPRGLSGYTF. The chain recombines TRBV27 with TRBJ1-2; the match to TRBD1 covers 7 bases. The CDR3 is 13 amino acids. The germline V gene encodes CDR1 MNHEY and CDR2 SMNVEV (reference sequence). V was pared by 5 bases and J by 7 bases, with 7 bases of the junction left unmatched.